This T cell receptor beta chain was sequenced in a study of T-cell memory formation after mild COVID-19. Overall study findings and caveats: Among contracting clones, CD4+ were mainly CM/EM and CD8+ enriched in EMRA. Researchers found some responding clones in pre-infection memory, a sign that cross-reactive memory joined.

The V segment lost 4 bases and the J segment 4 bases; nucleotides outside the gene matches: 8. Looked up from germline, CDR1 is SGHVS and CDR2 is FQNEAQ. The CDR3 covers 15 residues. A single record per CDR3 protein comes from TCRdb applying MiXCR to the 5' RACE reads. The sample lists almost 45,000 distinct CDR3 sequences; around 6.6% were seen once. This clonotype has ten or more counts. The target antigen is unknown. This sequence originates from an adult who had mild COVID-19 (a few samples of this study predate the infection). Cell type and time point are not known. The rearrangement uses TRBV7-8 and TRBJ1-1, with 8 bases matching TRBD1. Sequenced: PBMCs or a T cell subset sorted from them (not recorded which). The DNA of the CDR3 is TGTGCCAGCAGCTCCTCCGACAGGGGTGGCACTGAAGCTTTCTTT. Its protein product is CASSSSDRGGTEAFF. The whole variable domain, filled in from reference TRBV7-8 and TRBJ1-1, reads GAGVSQSPRYKVAKRGQDVALRCDPISGHVSLFWYQQALGQGPEFLTYFQNEAQLDKSGLPSDRFFAERPEGSVSTLKIQRTQQEDSAVYLCASSSSDRGGTEAFFGQGTRLTVV.